Listed here are 12 T cell receptor beta chains from one sample, sequenced in a study of identical twins. TCRdb passed the 5' RACE reads through MiXCR, listing each CDR3 protein once. The sample consists of around 530,000 distinct CDR3 sequences, about 15% of them appearing once. These same data were also listed under a study on yellow fever vaccine responses in identical twins.

Source material: CD4+ T cells sorted from blood. The receptors stem from a woman aged 18-29 years in good health.

This clonotype was observed a few times. The gene calls are TRBV10-1 and TRBJ2-5, with 10 bases that match TRBD2. The CDR3 loop spans 15 amino acids. The germline V gene has CDR1 WNHNN and CDR2 SYGVQD (reference sequence). The J segment lost 2 bases and the V segment lost 6 bases, leaving 6 bases of the junction unmatched. The CDR3 DNA follows: TGCGCCAGCAGCAGGACTAGCGGAGGACAAGAGACCCAGTACTTC. The encoded protein is CASSRTSGGQETQYF.

The genes are TRBV28 and TRBJ2-5, with 8 bases matching TRBD1. The CDR3 runs to 14 residues. CDR1 and CDR2 from the germline V gene are MDHEN and SYDVKM. V dropped 6 bases and J dropped 4; count of bases not matched to a gene: 7. In nucleotides, the CDR3 is TGTGCCAGCAGCACGGACAGGGCTGGAGAGACCCAGTACTTC. Translating gives CASSTDRAGETQYF.

The table lists this clonotype with a few counts. The chain couples TRBV27 to TRBJ2-1, with D perhaps TRBD1 (6 bases). Germline CDR1 reads MNHEY; CDR2 reads SMNVEV (reference sequence). V gave up 11 bases and J gave up 6 bases, with 23 bases separating them. There are 15 residues in the CDR3. CDR3: CASMRLRTASNEQFF. CDR3 DNA: TGTGCCTCCATGCGCCTTCGGACAGCCTCCAATGAGCAGTTCTTC.

Only a few counts were recorded for this clonotype. J is TRBJ1-1 and V is TRBV28, with a tentative D call TRBD1 (6 bases). Germline V gene sequence: CDR1 MDHEN, CDR2 SYDVKM. Trimming removed 3 bases at V and 5 bases at J, with 13 bases between. This CDR3 is built from 14 residues. The CDR3 DNA is TGTGCCAGCAGTTTTCTAAACAGGGAAACTGAAGCTTTCTTT. This gives the protein CASSFLNRETEAFF.

The chain joins TRBV19 to TRBJ2-1; 7 bases fit TRBD2. The CDR3 totals 17 residues. Germline V CDR1 and CDR2: LNHDA, SQIVND (reference sequence). V gave up 3 bases and J gave up 0 bases; unmatched junction bases: 8. CDR3 region: CASSILAVFSSYNEQFF. The CDR3 DNA reads as TGTGCCAGTAGTATTCTAGCGGTCTTTAGCTCCTACAATGAGCAGTTCTTC.

This clonotype was counted only a few times. This chain links TRBV5-1 with TRBJ2-7; TRBD1 is a possible D gene (6 bases). The germline gives CDR1 SGHRS, CDR2 YFSETQ. The V and J ends lost 0 bases and 1 base respectively, with 14 bases between them. The CDR3 has 16 amino acids. Written as DNA, the CDR3 is TGCGCCAGCAGCTTGGTTGGGGGCGACGGGTCCTACGAGCAGTACTTC. Amino acids: CASSLVGGDGSYEQYF.

This clonotype has at least ten counts. This rearrangement joins TRBV6-2 or TRBV6-3 to TRBJ2-1, with TRBD2 matching over 15 bases. V shed 6 bases and J 0 bases; nucleotides not matched to a gene: 15. This CDR3 spans 21 amino acids. Germline V gene sequence: CDR1 MNHEY, CDR2 SVGEGT. The CDR3 loop reads CASRPGTGLAGGPVSYNEQFF. CDR3 DNA sequence: TGTGCCAGCAGACCTGGTACAGGACTAGCGGGAGGGCCCGTCTCCTACAATGAGCAGTTCTTC.

This clonotype has a handful of counts. This chain connects TRBV24-1 to TRBJ2-1; 9 positions agree with TRBD1. Looked up from germline, CDR1 is KGHDR and CDR2 is SFDVKD. The CDR3 is 16 amino acids. The ends lost 2 bases at V and 6 bases at J; junction bases unmatched: 7. CDR3 sequence: CATSDSRQGQGNEQFF. The DNA of the CDR3 is TGTGCCACCAGTGATTCACGACAGGGACAGGGCAATGAGCAGTTCTTC.

This clonotype was picked up a small number of times. The chain has TRBV12-3 or TRBV12-4 and TRBJ2-1; tentatively, D is TRBD1 (6 bases). This CDR3 contains 15 residues. Trimming removed 3 bases at V and 7 bases at J, with 16 bases between. CDR3 DNA: TGTGCCAGCAGTTTGGAGGCGCAGGGGTGGAATGAGCAGTTCTTC. Its protein product is CASSLEAQGWNEQFF.

In this sample, this clonotype turned up a few times. V is TRBV6-4 and J is TRBJ2-3; 9 bases line up with TRBD2. The trim removed 4 bases at V and 2 bases at J, leaving 1 base unmatched. Germline values: CDR1 MRHNA, CDR2 SNTAGT. The CDR3 is made up of 14 amino acids. The DNA for the CDR3 is TGTGCCAGCAGTGTAGCGGGAGTCACAGATACGCAGTATTTT. It yields the protein CASSVAGVTDTQYF.

The DNA for the CDR3 is TGCAGCGTTGCCCTCCCGGAGAGGGCCTCCTACGAGCAGTACTTC. As protein: CSVALPERASYEQYF. J is TRBJ2-7 and V is TRBV29-1; the D gene is possibly TRBD2 (5 bases). Germline values: CDR1 SQVTM, CDR2 ANQGSEA. V lost 4 bases and J 0 bases, leaving 16 bases between the germline ends. The CDR3 has 15 residues.

The rearrangement uses TRBV20-1 and TRBJ2-7; 7 nucleotides match TRBD2. The CDR3 has 15 residues. From germline, CDR1 is DFQATT and CDR2 SNEGSKA (reference sequence). V was clipped by 6 bases and J by 2 bases; unmatched bases: 13. The DNA for the CDR3 is TGCAGTGCCAGACCACCGGGACTATATGCCTACGAGCAGTACTTC. This translates into CSARPPGLYAYEQYF.